A single sample gave rise to the 30 T cell receptor beta chains below, sequenced in a study of PD-L1 blockade in urothelial cancer. TCRdb's table, derived via immunoSEQ multiplex PCR, lists solely in-frame clones and lacks some. The sample has 29,000 or so clones, 80% to 90% seen once; the top ten hold 2.5% to 3%. Time point given: peripheral blood 6 weeks after treatment start. The material sequenced was PBMCs, taken around atezolizumab (anti-PD-L1) treatment. Receptors originate from a man aged 70 or older with urothelial cancer.

CDR3: CASSSAGRGRNNEQFF. CDR3 in DNA: TGTGCCAGCAGCTCCGCGGGTAGGGGGCGAAACAATGAGCAGTTCTTC. This chain joins TRBV7-8 and TRBJ2-1, with 7 nucleotides matching TRBD1. This CDR3 contains 16 residues. Germline lookup yields CDR1 SGHVS and CDR2 FQNEAQ. J gave up 5 bases and V 4 bases, and 11 bases lay outside the gene matches.

This clone was seen a single time. V gene TRBV19 combines with J gene TRBJ2-5; the D is unclear. This CDR3 has 13 amino acids. The germline V gene encodes CDR1 LNHDA and CDR2 SQIVND (reference sequence). The V gene lost 5 bases and the J gene lost 3 bases, with 10 bases spanning the gap. The CDR3 DNA reads as TGTGCCAGTAGTGCCTATAGAAAAGAGACCCAGTACTTC. Amino acids: CASSAYRKETQYF.

The V gene is TRBV7-2, the J gene TRBJ2-1; TRBD2 aligns across 13 bases. The trim removed 3 bases at V and 7 bases at J, leaving 6 bases unmatched. This CDR3 region has 16 residues. Germline CDR1 reads SGHTA; CDR2 reads FQGNSA. As DNA, the CDR3 is TGTGCCAGCAGCTTGGGAACTAGCGGGGGGGCGAATGAGCAGTTCTTC. Protein sequence: CASSLGTSGGANEQFF.

The rearrangement links TRBV25-1 to TRBJ2-3; 11 bases align to TRBD1. J lost 2 bases, V lost 5 bases, and 9 bases had no gene match. The CDR3 contains 17 residues. Germline V gene sequence: CDR1 MGHDK, CDR2 SYGVNS. CDR3 bases: TGTGCCAGCAGTCCCCGGACAGGGGGCATCAACACAGATACGCAGTATTTT. Its protein product is CASSPRTGGINTDTQYF.

Comments on this clone: The identical CDR3 is also encoded by other nucleotide sequences in the sample. The V call is TRBV7-3, the J call TRBJ2-3, with D maybe TRBD2 (5 bases). The CDR3 is 14 residues long. The germline V gene has CDR1 SGHTA and CDR2 FQGTGA. Trimming cost V 5 bases and J 0 bases, with 9 bases left between them. CDR3 in DNA: TGTGCCAGCAGCCTCTCGGGAAGCACAGATACGCAGTATTTT. Amino acids: CASSLSGSTDTQYF.

The chain joins TRBV15 to TRBJ2-7, with 8 bases lining up with TRBD2. Unmatched junction bases numbered 6, after V lost 5 bases and J lost 0 bases. The CDR3 is 15 amino acids. Germline-derived CDR1 and CDR2 are LNHNV and YYDKDF (reference sequence). The CDR3 sequence is CATSRGGTSSYEQYF. As DNA, the CDR3 is TGTGCCACCAGCCGCGGGGGGACAAGCTCCTACGAGCAGTACTTC.

The V gene is TRBV28, the J gene TRBJ1-5, with 7 bases fitting TRBD1. Germline values: CDR1 MDHEN, CDR2 SYDVKM. The junction had 11 bases not matched to a gene; V was cut back by 4 bases and J by 11 bases. The CDR3 is made up of 14 amino acids. This CDR3 is CASSSSGQLWTQHF. CDR3 sequence (DNA): TGTGCCAGCAGTTCCTCGGGACAGCTTTGGACCCAGCATTTT.

The chain carries TRBV19 and TRBJ2-5; D possibly corresponds to TRBD2 (5 bases). Germline-derived CDR1 and CDR2 are LNHDA and SQIVND (reference sequence). The length of the CDR3 is 13 residues. Trimming cost V 11 bases and J 5 bases, with 18 bases left between them. Here the CDR3 reads CASKDGLRETQYF. The CDR3 DNA reads as TGTGCCTCTAAGGACGGACTTCGGGAGACCCAGTACTTC.

V gene TRBV5-1 combines with J gene TRBJ1-2; 7 bases fit TRBD1. This CDR3 is built from 14 residues. Trimming took 0 bases from V and 5 from J; bases not matched to a gene: 4. Looked up from germline, CDR1 is SGHRS and CDR2 is YFSETQ. This chain's CDR3 is CASSLGQGSYGYTF. The CDR3 DNA reads TGCGCCAGCAGCTTGGGACAGGGATCGTATGGCTACACCTTC. Drawing the rest from reference TRBV5-1 and TRBJ1-2, the complete variable domain is KAGVTQTPRYLIKTRGQQVTLSCSPISGHRSVSWYQQTPGQGLQFLFEYFSETQRNKGNFPGRFSGRQFSNSRSEMNVSTLELGDSALYLCASSLGQGSYGYTFGSGTRLTVV.

This clone has just one count. The genes are TRBV7-9 and TRBJ1-1, with D maybe TRBD1 (5 bases). CDR1 and CDR2 (germline): SEHNR, FQNEAQ (reference sequence). Trimming left V 4 bases short and J 5 bases short, with 20 bases between. The CDR3 length is 16 residues. This CDR3 reads CASSSRGGARVTEAFF. As DNA, the CDR3 is TGTGCCAGCAGCTCCCGCGGCGGGGCGCGCGTTACTGAAGCTTTCTTT.

Notes on this clone: Its ends do not fully match the called genes, so a read error is possible. The rearrangement uses TRBV6-1 and TRBJ1-5; D ambiguous. The germline V gene has CDR1 MNHNS and CDR2 SASEGT. This CDR3 comprises 14 residues. The CDR3 sequence is CASTESGSSQPQHF. As DNA, the CDR3 is TGTGCCAGCACCGAGTCAGGAAGCAGTCAGCCCCAGCATTTT.

The genes are TRBV7-2 and TRBJ1-1; D is undetermined. The CDR3 extends over 15 amino acids. Germline CDR1 reads SGHTA; CDR2 reads FQGNSA. V was trimmed by 5 bases and J by 4 bases, leaving 17 bases between them. CDR3 in amino acids: CASSARSGSGTEAFF. In nucleotides, the CDR3 is TGTGCCAGCAGCGCCCGGTCGGGCAGCGGCACTGAAGCTTTCTTT.

This sequence joins TRBV6-1 and TRBJ1-5, with 8 nucleotides matching TRBD1. Germline trimming cut 6 bases from V and 7 bases from J; bases unmatched to any gene: 8. The V gene's germline CDR1 is MNHNS and CDR2 SASEGT. The CDR3 spans 14 residues. The CDR3 DNA reads TGTGCCAGCAGCCCGGACAGGGTGGGCCAGCCCCAGCATTTT. Its protein is CASSPDRVGQPQHF.

The rearrangement joins TRBV19 to TRBJ1-1; D unclear. This CDR3 contains 13 residues. Germline loops: CDR1 LNHDA, CDR2 SQIVND (reference sequence). Deletions cut 1 base from V and 1 base from J, with 4 bases between. The CDR3 region is CASSIAQNTEAFF. The CDR3 DNA is TGTGCCAGTAGTATAGCACAGAACACTGAAGCTTTCTTT.

The rearrangement uses TRBV18 and TRBJ2-7; 11 bases fit TRBD2. J lost 2 bases, V lost 2 bases, and 11 bases had no gene match. CDR3 size: 18 residues. CDR1 and CDR2 from the germline V gene are KGHSH and LQKENI. The CDR3 protein is CASSPGTSGGGRPYEQYF. CDR3 bases: TGTGCCAGCTCACCAGGGACTAGCGGAGGGGGTAGGCCCTACGAGCAGTACTTC. The variable domain in full, with the rest retrieved from reference TRBV18 and TRBJ2-7, is NAGVMQNPRHLVRRRGQEARLRCSPMKGHSHVYWYRQLPEEGLKFMVYLQKENIIDESGMPKERFSAEFPKEGPSILRIQQVVRGDSAAYFCASSPGTSGGGRPYEQYFGPGTRLTVT.

This chain joins TRBV5-6 and TRBJ2-3; a weak D match, TRBD2 (5 bases). CDR1 and CDR2 (germline): SGHDT, YYEEEE. Trimming removed 2 bases at V and 2 bases at J, with 18 bases between. The CDR3 totals 17 residues. Here the CDR3 reads CASSFDLSRGFTDTQYF. The DNA for the CDR3 is TGTGCCAGCAGCTTCGACTTATCTCGGGGATTCACAGATACGCAGTATTTT.

V usage is TRBV10-3 and J usage is TRBJ1-2; D may be TRBD1 (5 bases). Per the germline V gene, CDR1 is ENHRY and CDR2 is SYGVKD. This CDR3 contains 14 residues. The V end lost 6 bases, the J end lost 4 bases, and 15 bases lay between the germline ends. The CDR3 region is CAISELGGTYGYTF. Written as DNA, the CDR3 is TGTGCCATCAGCGAGCTCGGGGGTACCTATGGCTACACCTTC.

This chain joins TRBV5-4 and TRBJ2-7; 9 nucleotides align to TRBD2. The CDR3 has 16 residues. V was clipped by 0 bases and J by 2 bases; unmatched bases: 6. From germline, CDR1 is SGHNT and CDR2 YYREEE (reference sequence). The CDR3 coding sequence is TGTGCCAGCAGCTTGGCAGGCCTAGCGGGAACCTACGAGCAGTACTTC. Translated: CASSLAGLAGTYEQYF.

The chain joins TRBV6-1 to TRBJ2-1, with 7 bases that match TRBD2. The V and J ends lost 7 bases and 0 bases, in that order; junction bases with no gene match: 6. This CDR3 contains 15 residues. Looked up from germline, CDR1 is MNHNS and CDR2 is SASEGT. CDR3 residues: CASTSSGSSYNEQFF. In nucleotides, the CDR3 is TGTGCCAGCACTTCTAGCGGAAGCTCCTACAATGAGCAGTTCTTC.

This chain links TRBV6-4 with TRBJ1-6, with 9 bases aligning to TRBD1. The length of the CDR3 is 14 residues. Germline CDR1 and CDR2: MRHNA and SNTAGT. V was clipped by 5 bases and J by 8 bases; unmatched bases: 4. The CDR3 reads CASSRDRAYSPLHF. CDR3 in DNA: TGTGCCAGCAGTCGGGACAGGGCTTATTCACCCCTCCACTTT.

The V and J genes are TRBV6-5 and TRBJ2-7; 7 bases fit TRBD2. Germline trimming cut 0 bases from V and 7 bases from J; bases unmatched to any gene: 6. The germline gives CDR1 MNHEY, CDR2 SVGAGI. This CDR3 spans 14 amino acids. The chain's CDR3 is CASSYSTASGEQYF. CDR3 in DNA: TGTGCCAGCAGTTACTCGACGGCTAGCGGAGAGCAGTACTTC.

J is TRBJ2-7 and V is TRBV5-1; TRBD2 matches 10 bases. This CDR3 is built from 16 residues. V dropped 2 bases and J dropped 2; count of bases not matched to a gene: 7. CDR1 and CDR2 from the germline V gene are SGHRS and YFSETQ. CDR3 nucleotide sequence: TGCGCCAGCAGCTTCCTAGCGGGAGCGATGACCTACGAGCAGTACTTC. The encoded protein is CASSFLAGAMTYEQYF.

This sequence joins TRBV4-1 and TRBJ2-5; 14 bases map to TRBD2. CDR1 and CDR2 from the germline V gene are MGHRA and YSYEKL. The CDR3 totals 20 residues. Unmatched junction bases numbered 16, after V lost 4 bases and J lost 3 bases. The CDR3 here is CASSPGPGLAGAQKKETQYF. In DNA form, the CDR3 reads TGCGCCAGCAGCCCAGGACCGGGACTAGCGGGAGCCCAAAAAAAAGAGACCCAGTACTTC.

The J gene is TRBJ2-4, the V gene TRBV5-5, with D possibly matching TRBD1 (6 bases). CDR3 size: 14 residues. Trimming cost V 2 bases and J 3 bases, with 9 bases left between them. Germline V CDR1 and CDR2: SGHKS, YYEKEE (reference sequence). In DNA form, the CDR3 reads TGTGCCAGCAGCTTCAAGGGGGACAAAAACATTCAGTACTTC. This sequence encodes CASSFKGDKNIQYF. Variable domain in full (rest from reference TRBV5-5 and TRBJ2-4): DAGVTQSPTHLIKTRGQQVTLRCSPISGHKSVSWYQQVLGQGPQFIFQYYEKEERGRGNFPDRFSARQFPNYSSELNVNALLLGDSALYLCASSFKGDKNIQYFGAGTRLSVL.

The chain uses TRBV5-1 and TRBJ2-7, with 10 nucleotides matching TRBD2. The germline V gene has CDR1 SGHRS and CDR2 YFSETQ. There are 14 residues in the CDR3. V trimming: 7 bases; J trimming: 0 bases; junction bases outside the gene matches: 4. The CDR3 is CASAGTSDSYEQYF. In nucleotides, the CDR3 is TGCGCCAGCGCCGGGACTAGCGACTCCTACGAGCAGTACTTC. Combining the CDR3 with reference TRBV5-1 and TRBJ2-7 gives the whole variable domain KAGVTQTPRYLIKTRGQQVTLSCSPISGHRSVSWYQQTPGQGLQFLFEYFSETQRNKGNFPGRFSGRQFSNSRSEMNVSTLELGDSALYLCASAGTSDSYEQYFGPGTRLTVT.

V usage is TRBV1 and J usage is TRBJ2-7; the D call in the table, TRBD2, was not verified against the DNA. TRBV1 is a recognized pseudogene. CDR3 size: 14 residues. CDR3 sequence reads: CTSPEASATYEQYF. The CDR3, as DNA: TGCACCAGCCCCGAGGCTAGCGCCACCTACGAGCAGTACTTC.

This rearrangement joins TRBV18 to TRBJ2-3; D is uncertain. Germline V gives CDR1 KGHSH, CDR2 LQKENI. The CDR3 has 14 amino acids. Trimming cost V 4 bases and J 1 base, with 9 bases left between them. In DNA, the CDR3 is TGTGCCAGCTCACGTAGTTATGGCACAGATACGCAGTATTTT. Its protein product is CASSRSYGTDTQYF. Full variable domain (missing parts from reference TRBV18 and TRBJ2-3): NAGVMQNPRHLVRRRGQEARLRCSPMKGHSHVYWYRQLPEEGLKFMVYLQKENIIDESGMPKERFSAEFPKEGPSILRIQQVVRGDSAAYFCASSRSYGTDTQYFGPGTRLTVL.

The genes are TRBV27 and TRBJ2-1, with 7 bases matching TRBD2. V trimming: 3 bases; J trimming: 3 bases; junction bases outside the gene matches: 5. Germline lookup yields CDR1 MNHEY and CDR2 SMNVEV (reference sequence). CDR3 length: 15 amino acids. CDR3 coding DNA: TGTGCCAGCAGTTTGGGAGGCGGGAGCTACAATGAGCAGTTCTTC. Translating gives CASSLGGGSYNEQFF.

This clone was picked up one time. The chain has TRBV7-6 and TRBJ1-5, with TRBD1 identical over 11 bases. Germline-derived CDR1 and CDR2 are SGHVS and FNYEAQ. The ends lost 5 bases at V and 6 bases at J; junction bases unmatched: 6. The CDR3 covers 15 residues. CDR3 protein: CASSPRTGGGQPQHF. The CDR3 region has the DNA TGTGCCAGCAGCCCTAGGACAGGGGGCGGTCAGCCCCAGCATTTT.

The CDR3 DNA sequence: TGTGCCAAGTTGGGGCCCTACAATGAGCAGTTCTTC. It codes for CAKLGPYNEQFF. The J gene is TRBJ2-1, the V gene TRBV21-1; the table gives TRBD1 as D, unverified against the DNA. TRBV21-1 is a known pseudogene. The CDR3 covers 12 residues.